This T cell receptor (beta chain) is drawn from a study of T cells in narcolepsy. On the study more broadly: Patients with NT1 or NT2 and healthy control donors were enrolled.

Sequencing was performed with immunoSEQ multiplex PCR; in TCRdb, only in-frame clones are kept and a portion is missing. The data contain some 30,000 clones, about 90% of them singletons. V was trimmed by 8 bases and J by 0 bases, leaving 20 bases between them. The CDR3 length is 17 residues. CDR1 and CDR2 (germline): SGHTA, FQGTGA. Sequencing used memory (CD45RA-) CD4+ T cells from blood. The chain has TRBV7-3 and TRBJ1-3; a possible D gene is TRBD1 (5 bases). The receptor was derived from a human donor in good health. CDR3 region: CASGSPGDSRSGNTIYF. CDR3 nucleotides: TGTGCCAGCGGCTCCCCTGGTGACAGCCGCTCTGGAAACACCATATATTTT.